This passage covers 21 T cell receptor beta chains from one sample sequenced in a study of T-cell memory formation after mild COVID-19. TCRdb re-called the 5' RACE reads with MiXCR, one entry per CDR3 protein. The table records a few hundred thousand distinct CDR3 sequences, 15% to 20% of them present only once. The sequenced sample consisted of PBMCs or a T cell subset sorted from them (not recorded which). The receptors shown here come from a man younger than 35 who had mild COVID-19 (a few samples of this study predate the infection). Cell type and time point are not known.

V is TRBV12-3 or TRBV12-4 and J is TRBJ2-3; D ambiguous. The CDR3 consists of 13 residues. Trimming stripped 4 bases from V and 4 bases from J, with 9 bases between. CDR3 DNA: TGTGCCAGCAGTTCTTACACCGCAGATACGCAGTATTTT. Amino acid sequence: CASSSYTADTQYF.

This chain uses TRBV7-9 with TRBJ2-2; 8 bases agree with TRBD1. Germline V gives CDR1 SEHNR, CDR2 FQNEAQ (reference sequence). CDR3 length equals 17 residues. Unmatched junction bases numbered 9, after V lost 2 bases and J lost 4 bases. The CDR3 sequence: CASSLMPLQGATGELFF. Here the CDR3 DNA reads TGTGCCAGCAGCTTAATGCCCCTCCAGGGGGCCACCGGGGAGCTGTTTTTT.

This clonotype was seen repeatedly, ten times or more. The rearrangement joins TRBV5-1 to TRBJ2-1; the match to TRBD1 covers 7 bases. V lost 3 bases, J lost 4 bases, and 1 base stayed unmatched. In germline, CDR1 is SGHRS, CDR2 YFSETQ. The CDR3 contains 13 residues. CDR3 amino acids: CASSSGQYNEQFF. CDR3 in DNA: TGCGCCAGCAGCTCGGGACAGTACAATGAGCAGTTCTTC.

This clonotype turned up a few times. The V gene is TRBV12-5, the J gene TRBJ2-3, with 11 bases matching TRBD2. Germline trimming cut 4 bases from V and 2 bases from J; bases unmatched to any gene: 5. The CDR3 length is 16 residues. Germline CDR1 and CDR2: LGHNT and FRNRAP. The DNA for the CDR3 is TGTGCTAGTGGTTCAATACTAGCGGGGGACACAGATACGCAGTATTTT. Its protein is CASGSILAGDTDTQYF.

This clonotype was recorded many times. The CDR3 here is CASSSARGLRTEAFF. As DNA, the CDR3 is TGTGCCAGCAGTAGCGCGAGGGGGTTAAGGACTGAAGCTTTCTTT. The chain employs TRBV12-3 or TRBV12-4 and TRBJ1-1; the D gene is possibly TRBD1 (6 bases). V lost 5 bases and J 5 bases, leaving 18 bases between the germline ends. The CDR3 sequence is 15 residues long.

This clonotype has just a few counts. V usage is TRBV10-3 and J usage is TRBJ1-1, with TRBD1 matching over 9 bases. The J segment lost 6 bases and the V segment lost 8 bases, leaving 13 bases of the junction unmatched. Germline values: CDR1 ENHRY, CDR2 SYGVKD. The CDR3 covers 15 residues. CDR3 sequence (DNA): TGTGCCATCCAACCTTCGGACAGGGGACTAGCTGAAGCTTTCTTT. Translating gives CAIQPSDRGLAEAFF.

CDR3 nucleotide sequence: TGTGCCAGCAGCTACCCCCGGCTAGCGGGGGAGGAAGATACGCAGTATTTT. Its translation is CASSYPRLAGEEDTQYF. The V and J genes are TRBV7-9 and TRBJ2-3, with TRBD2 matching 10 bases. CDR3 length: 17 amino acids. The trim removed 4 bases at V and 5 bases at J, leaving 12 bases unmatched. Germline-derived CDR1 and CDR2 are SEHNR and FQNEAQ (reference sequence). The full variable domain, rest sourced from reference TRBV7-9 and TRBJ2-3, is DTGVSQNPRHKITKRGQNVTFRCDPISEHNRLYWYRQTLGQGPEFLTYFQNEAQLEKSRLLSDRFSAERPKGSFSTLEIQRTEQGDSAMYLCASSYPRLAGEEDTQYFGPGTRLTVL.

CDR3: CASSFGTSGLETQYF. Written as DNA, the CDR3 is TGTGCCAGCAGCTTTGGGACTAGCGGACTGGAGACCCAGTACTTC. This chain links TRBV11-1 with TRBJ2-5; TRBD2 aligns across 11 bases. This CDR3 region has 15 residues. The germline gives CDR1 SGHAT, CDR2 FQDESV (reference sequence). Germline trimming cut 3 bases from V and 5 bases from J; bases unmatched to any gene: 5.

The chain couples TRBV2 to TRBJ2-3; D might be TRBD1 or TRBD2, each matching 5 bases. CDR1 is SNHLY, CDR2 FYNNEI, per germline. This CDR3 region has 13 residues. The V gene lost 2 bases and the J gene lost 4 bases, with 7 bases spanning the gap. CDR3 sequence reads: CASSELGADTQYF. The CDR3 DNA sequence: TGTGCCAGCAGTGAACTGGGGGCAGATACGCAGTATTTT.

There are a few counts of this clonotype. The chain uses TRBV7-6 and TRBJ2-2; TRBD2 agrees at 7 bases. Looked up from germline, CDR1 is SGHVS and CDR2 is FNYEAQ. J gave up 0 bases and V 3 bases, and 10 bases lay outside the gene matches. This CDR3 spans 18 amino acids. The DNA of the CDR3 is TGTGCCAGCAGCTTTCCCTTCGAGGGAGGGGCGAACACCGGGGAGCTGTTTTTT. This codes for CASSFPFEGGANTGELFF.

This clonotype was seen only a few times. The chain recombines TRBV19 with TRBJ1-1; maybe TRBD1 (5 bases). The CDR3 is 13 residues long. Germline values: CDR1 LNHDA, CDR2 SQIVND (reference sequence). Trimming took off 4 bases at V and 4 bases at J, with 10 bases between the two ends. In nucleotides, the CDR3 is TGTGCCAGTAGTAATCAGGGATCCACTGAAGCTTTCTTT. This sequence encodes CASSNQGSTEAFF.

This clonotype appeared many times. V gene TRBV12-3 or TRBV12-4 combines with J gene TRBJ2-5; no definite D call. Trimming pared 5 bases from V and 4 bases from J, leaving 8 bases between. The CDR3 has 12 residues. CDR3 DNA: TGTGCCAGCAGTCCCCAGTCAGAGACCCAGTACTTC. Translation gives CASSPQSETQYF.

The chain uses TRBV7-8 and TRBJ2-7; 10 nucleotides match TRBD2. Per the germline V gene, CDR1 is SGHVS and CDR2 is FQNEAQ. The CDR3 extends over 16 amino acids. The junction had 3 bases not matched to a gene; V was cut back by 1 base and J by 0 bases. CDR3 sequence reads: CASSLEIAGGSYEQYF. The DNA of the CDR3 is TGTGCCAGCAGCTTAGAAATAGCGGGGGGCTCCTACGAGCAGTACTTC.

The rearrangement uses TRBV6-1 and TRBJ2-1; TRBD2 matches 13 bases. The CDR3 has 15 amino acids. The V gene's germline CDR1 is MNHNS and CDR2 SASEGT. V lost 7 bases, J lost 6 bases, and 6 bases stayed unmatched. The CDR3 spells CASTAGTSGANEQFF. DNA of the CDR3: TGTGCCAGCACAGCTGGGACTAGCGGGGCCAATGAGCAGTTCTTC.

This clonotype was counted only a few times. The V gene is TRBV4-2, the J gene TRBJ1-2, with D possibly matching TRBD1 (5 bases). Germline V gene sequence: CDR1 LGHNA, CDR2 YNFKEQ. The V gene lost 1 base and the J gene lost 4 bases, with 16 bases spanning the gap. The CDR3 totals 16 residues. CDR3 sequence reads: CASSQGPRASSYGYTF. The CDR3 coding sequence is TGTGCCAGCAGCCAAGGGCCCAGGGCGAGTAGCTATGGCTACACCTTC.

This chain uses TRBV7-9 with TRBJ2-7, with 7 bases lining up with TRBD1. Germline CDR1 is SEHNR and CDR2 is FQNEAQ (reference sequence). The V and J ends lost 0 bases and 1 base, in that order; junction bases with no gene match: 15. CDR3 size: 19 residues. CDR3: CASSLAPRTGTPDSYEQYV. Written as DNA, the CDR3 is TGTGCCAGCAGCTTAGCCCCCCGGACAGGAACACCCGATTCCTACGAGCAGTACGTC.

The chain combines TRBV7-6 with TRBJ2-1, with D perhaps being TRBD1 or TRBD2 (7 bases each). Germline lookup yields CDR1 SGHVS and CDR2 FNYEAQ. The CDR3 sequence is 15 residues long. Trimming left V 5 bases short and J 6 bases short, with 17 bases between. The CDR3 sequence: CASSPGGEPTNEQFF. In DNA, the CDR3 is TGTGCCAGCAGCCCAGGGGGGGAACCCACCAATGAGCAGTTCTTC.

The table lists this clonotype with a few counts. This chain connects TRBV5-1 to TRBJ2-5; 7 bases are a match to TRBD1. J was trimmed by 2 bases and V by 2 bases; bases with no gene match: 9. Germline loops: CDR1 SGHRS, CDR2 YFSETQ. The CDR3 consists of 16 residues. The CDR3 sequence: CASSFRSGTVQETQYF. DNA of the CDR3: TGCGCCAGCAGCTTTAGGTCGGGGACAGTACAAGAGACCCAGTACTTC.

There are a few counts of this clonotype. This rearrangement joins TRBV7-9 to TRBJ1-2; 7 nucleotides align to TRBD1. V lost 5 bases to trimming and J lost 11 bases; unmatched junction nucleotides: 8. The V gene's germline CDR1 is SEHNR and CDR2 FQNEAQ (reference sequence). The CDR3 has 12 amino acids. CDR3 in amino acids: CASSADRVGYTF. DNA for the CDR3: TGTGCCAGCAGCGCCGACAGGGTGGGTTACACCTTC.

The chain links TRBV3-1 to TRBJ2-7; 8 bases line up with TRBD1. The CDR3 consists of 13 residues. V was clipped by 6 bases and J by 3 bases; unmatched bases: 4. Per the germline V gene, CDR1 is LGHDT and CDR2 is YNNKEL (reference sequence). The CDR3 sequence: CASRGQDFYEQYF. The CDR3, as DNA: TGTGCCAGCAGGGGACAGGACTTCTACGAGCAGTACTTC.

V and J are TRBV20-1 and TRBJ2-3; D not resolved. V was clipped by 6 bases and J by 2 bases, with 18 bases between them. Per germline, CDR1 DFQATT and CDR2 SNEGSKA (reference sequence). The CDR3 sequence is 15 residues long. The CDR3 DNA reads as TGCAGTGCCCCCACCCCCTCGGGTTCCACAGATACGCAGTATTTT. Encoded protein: CSAPTPSGSTDTQYF.